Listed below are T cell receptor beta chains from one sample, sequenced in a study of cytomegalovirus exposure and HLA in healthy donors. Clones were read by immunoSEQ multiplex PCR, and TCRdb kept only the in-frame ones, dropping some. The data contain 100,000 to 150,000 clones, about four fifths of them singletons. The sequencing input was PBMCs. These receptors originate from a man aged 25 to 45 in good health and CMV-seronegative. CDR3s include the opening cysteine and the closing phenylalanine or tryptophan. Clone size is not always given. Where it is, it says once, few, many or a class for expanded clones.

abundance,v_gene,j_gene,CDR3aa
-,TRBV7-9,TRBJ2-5,CASSLVGRGQETQYF
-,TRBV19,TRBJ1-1,CASISKANRVFEAFF
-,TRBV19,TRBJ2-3,CASSTGAGGPDTQYF
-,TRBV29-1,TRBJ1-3,CSVGTGGSGNTIYF
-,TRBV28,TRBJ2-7,CASSLEGVLSYEQYF
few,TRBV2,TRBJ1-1,CASSANGGRVTEAFF
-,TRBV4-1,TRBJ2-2,CASSFRTGGFTGELFF
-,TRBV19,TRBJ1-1,CASSEHRRAFF
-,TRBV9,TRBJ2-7,CASSVTSGTYEQYF
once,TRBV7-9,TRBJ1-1,CASSLSRGGNTEAFF
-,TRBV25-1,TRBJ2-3,CASSALQGTDTQYF
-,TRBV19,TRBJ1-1,CASISRVNTEAFF
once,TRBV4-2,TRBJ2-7,CASSQYDRGREEQYF
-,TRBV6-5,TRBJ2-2,CASSYGTGNTGELFF
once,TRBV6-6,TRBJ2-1,CASSYPSGNEQFF
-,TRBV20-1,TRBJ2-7,CSAQGKYEQYF
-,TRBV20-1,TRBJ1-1,CSTRQNTEAFF
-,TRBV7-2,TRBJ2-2,CASSLGLAVTGELFF
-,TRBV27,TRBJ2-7,CASSLQGGWGSYEQYF
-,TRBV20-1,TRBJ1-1,CSAFSSGAAFF
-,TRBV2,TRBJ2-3,CASSEAAFPDTQYF
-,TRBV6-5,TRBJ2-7,CASSYAGQGLVEQYF
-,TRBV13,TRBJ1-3,CASSLGRGNGNTIYF
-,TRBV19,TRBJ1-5,CASSIVVLYGNQPQHF
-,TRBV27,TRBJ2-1,CASSFGTSWGLEQFF
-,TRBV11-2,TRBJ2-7,CASSLGGTGAREQYF
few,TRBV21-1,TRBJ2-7,CASSGRDRGGEQYF
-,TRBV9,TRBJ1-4,CASSDPRTGDEKLFF
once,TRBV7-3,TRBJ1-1,CASSRTRGNTEAFF
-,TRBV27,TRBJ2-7,CASSLGGHSVEQYF
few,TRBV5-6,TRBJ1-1,CASSPEQGLGNTEAFF
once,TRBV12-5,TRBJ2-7,CASGSEGIHEQYF
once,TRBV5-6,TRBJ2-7,CASSPSGNTYEQYF
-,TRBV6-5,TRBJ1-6,CASSYSFREGSPLHF
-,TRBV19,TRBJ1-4,CASSISATNEKLFF
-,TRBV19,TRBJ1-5,CASSIPLEGAQHF
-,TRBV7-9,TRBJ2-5,CASSFRTNQETQYF
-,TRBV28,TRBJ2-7,CASSLPRGGLSYEQYF
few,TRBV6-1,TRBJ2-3,CASSAGGRSTDTQYF
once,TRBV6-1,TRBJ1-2,CASSEALRGYGYTF
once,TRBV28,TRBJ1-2,CASALTDFYGYTF
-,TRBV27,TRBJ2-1,CASSWGLKYNEQFF
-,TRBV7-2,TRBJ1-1,CASSLGRDEAFF
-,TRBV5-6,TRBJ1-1,CASSLGQGTNTEAFF
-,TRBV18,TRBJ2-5,CASSPPLEGQETQYF
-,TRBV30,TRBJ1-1,CAWSVGTGYNTEAFF
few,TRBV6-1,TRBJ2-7,CASSKGHIYEQYF
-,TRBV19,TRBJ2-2,CASRRVSGNTGELFF
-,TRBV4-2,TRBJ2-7,CASSQGTSGSNEQYF
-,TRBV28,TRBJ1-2,CASSAGQGTYGYTF
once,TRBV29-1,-,CSVDNGVSSPSYEQYF
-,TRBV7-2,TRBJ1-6,CASSLRHQGRNSPLHF
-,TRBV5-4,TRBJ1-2,CASSLTGEGYTF
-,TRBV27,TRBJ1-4,CASGEGQGREKLFF
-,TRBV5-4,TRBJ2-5,CASSPGTSAQETQYF
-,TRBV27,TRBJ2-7,CARGPGQYF
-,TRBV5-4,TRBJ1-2,CASSLKQGNGYTF
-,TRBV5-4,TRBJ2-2,CASSLELGGGGELFF